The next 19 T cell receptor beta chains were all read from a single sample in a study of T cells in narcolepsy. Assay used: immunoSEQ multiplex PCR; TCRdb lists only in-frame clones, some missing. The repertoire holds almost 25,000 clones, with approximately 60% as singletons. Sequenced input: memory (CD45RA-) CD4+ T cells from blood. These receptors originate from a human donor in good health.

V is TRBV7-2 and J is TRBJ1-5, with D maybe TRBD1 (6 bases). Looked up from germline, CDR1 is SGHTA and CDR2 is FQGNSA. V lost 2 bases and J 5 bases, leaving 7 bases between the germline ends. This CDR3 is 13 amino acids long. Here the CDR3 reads CASSLRGDQPQHF. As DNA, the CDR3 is TGTGCCAGCAGCTTAAGGGGGGATCAGCCCCAGCATTTT.

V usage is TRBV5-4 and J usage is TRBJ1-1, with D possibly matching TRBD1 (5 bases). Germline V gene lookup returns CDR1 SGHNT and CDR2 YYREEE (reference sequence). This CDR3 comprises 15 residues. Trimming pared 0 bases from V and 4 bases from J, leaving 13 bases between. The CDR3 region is CASSLGREPITEAFF. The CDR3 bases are TGTGCCAGCAGCTTGGGCAGGGAGCCCATCACTGAAGCTTTCTTT.

The CDR3 bases are TGTGCCAGCAGTTGGTCGATGGGGGGGGACACTGAAGCTTTCTTT. This sequence encodes CASSWSMGGDTEAFF. The chain is built from TRBV28 and TRBJ1-1, with D perhaps TRBD1 (5 bases). The germline V and J ends were trimmed by 4 bases and 3 bases, with 15 bases remaining between them. CDR3 length equals 15 residues. Per germline, CDR1 MDHEN and CDR2 SYDVKM.

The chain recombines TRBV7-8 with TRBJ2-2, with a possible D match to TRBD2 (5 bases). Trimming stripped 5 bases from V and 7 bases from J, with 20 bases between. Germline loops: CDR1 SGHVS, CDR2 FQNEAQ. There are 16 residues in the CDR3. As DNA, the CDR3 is TGTGCCAGCAGCCCCCGTTTGAGGGAGCGAGGCGGGGAGCTGTTTTTT. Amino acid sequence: CASSPRLRERGGELFF.

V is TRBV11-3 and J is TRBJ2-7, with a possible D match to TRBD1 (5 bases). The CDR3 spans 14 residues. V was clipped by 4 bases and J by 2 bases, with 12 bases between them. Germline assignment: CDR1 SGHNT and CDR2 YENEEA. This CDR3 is CASSSRQSPYEQYF. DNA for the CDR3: TGTGCCAGCAGCTCACGACAGTCCCCCTACGAGCAGTACTTC.

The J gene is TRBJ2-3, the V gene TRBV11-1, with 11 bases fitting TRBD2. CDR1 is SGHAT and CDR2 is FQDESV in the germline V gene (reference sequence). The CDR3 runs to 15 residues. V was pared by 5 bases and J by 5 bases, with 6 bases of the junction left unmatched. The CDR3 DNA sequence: TGTGCCAGCAGCCAGACTAGCGGGAAGGGAGATACGCAGTATTTT. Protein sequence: CASSQTSGKGDTQYF.

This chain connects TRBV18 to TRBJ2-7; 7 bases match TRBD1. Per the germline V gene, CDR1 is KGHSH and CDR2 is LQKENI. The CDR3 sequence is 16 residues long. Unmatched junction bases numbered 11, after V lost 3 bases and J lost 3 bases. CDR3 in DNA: TGTGCCAGCTCACCTACGCCGGGACAGCATCGCTACGAGCAGTACTTC. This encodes CASSPTPGQHRYEQYF. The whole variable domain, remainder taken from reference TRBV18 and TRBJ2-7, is NAGVMQNPRHLVRRRGQEARLRCSPMKGHSHVYWYRQLPEEGLKFMVYLQKENIIDESGMPKERFSAEFPKEGPSILRIQQVVRGDSAAYFCASSPTPGQHRYEQYFGPGTRLTVT.

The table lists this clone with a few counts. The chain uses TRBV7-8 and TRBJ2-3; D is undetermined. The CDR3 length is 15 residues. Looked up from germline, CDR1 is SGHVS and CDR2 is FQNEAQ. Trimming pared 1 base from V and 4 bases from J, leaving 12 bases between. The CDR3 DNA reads TGTGCCAGCAGCTTAGTTTCTTCGAGCGCAGATACGCAGTATTTT. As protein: CASSLVSSSADTQYF.

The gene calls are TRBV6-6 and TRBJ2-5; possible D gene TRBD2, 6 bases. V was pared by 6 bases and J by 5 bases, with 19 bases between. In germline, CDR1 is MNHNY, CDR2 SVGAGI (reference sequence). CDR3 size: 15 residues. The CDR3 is CASSRNDRRGETQYF. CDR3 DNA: TGTGCCAGCAGCCGAAACGACAGACGGGGGGAGACCCAGTACTTC.

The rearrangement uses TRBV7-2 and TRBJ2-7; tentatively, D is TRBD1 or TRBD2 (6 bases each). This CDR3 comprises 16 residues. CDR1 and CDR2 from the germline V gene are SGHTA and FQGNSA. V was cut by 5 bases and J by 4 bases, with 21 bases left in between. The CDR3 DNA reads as TGTGCCAGCAGCCCCAACTTGGGGGGCGGGATGTACGAGCAGTACTTC. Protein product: CASSPNLGGGMYEQYF.

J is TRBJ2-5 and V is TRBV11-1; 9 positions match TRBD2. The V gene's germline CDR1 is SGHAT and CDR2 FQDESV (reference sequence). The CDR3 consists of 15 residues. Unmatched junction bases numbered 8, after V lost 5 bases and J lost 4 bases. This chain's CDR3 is CASSPGVAGVETQYF. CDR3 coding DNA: TGTGCCAGCAGCCCGGGAGTAGCGGGGGTAGAGACCCAGTACTTC.

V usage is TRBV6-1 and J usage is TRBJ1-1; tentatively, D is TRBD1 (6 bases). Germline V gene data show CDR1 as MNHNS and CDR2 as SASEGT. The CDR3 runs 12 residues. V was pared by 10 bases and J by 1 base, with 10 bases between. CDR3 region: CAIRGTNTEAFF. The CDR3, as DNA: TGTGCCATCAGGGGCACGAACACTGAAGCTTTCTTT.

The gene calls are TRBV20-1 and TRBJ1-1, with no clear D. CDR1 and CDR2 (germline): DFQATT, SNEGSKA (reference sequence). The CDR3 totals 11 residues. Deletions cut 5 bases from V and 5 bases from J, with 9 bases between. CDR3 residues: CSAGLGTEAFF. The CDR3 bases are TGCAGTGCTGGACTGGGGACTGAAGCTTTCTTT.

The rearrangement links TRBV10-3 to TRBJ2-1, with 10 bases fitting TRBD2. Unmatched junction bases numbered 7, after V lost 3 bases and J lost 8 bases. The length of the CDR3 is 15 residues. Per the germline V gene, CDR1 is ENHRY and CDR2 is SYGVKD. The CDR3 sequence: CAISDPSGGGDEQFF. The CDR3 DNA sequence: TGTGCCATCAGTGACCCTAGCGGGGGCGGGGATGAGCAGTTCTTC.

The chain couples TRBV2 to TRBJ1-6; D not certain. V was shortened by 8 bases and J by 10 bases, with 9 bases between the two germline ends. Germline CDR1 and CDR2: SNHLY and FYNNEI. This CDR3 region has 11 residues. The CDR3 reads CASQYLSPLHF. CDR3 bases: TGTGCCAGCCAATATTTATCACCCCTCCACTTT. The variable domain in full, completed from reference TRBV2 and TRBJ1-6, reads EPEVTQTPSHQVTQMGQEVILRCVPISNHLYFYWYRQILGQKVEFLVSFYNNEISEKSEIFDDQFSVERPDGSNFTLKIRSTKLEDSAMYFCASQYLSPLHFGNGTRLTVT.

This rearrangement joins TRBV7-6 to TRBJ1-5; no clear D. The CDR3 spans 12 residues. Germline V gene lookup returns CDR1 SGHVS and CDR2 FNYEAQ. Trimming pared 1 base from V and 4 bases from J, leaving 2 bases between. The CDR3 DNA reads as TGTGCCAGCAGCTTAGTGAATCAGCCCCAGCATTTT. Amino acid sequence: CASSLVNQPQHF.

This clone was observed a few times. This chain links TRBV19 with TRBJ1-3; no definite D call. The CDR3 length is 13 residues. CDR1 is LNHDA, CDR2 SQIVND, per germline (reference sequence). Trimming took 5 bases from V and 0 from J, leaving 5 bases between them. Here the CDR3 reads CASSPDSGNTIYF. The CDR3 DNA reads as TGTGCCAGTAGTCCCGACTCTGGAAACACCATATATTTT.

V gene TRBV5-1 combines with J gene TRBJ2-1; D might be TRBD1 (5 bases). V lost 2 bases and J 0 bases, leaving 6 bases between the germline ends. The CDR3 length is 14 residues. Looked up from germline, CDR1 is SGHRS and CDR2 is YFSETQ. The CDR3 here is CASSLQDSYNEQFF. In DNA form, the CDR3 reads TGCGCCAGCAGCTTACAGGACTCCTACAATGAGCAGTTCTTC. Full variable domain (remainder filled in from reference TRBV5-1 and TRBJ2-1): KAGVTQTPRYLIKTRGQQVTLSCSPISGHRSVSWYQQTPGQGLQFLFEYFSETQRNKGNFPGRFSGRQFSNSRSEMNVSTLELGDSALYLCASSLQDSYNEQFFGPGTRLTVL.

CDR3 in amino acids: CASSLRETEQFF. CDR3 bases: TGTGCCAGCAGCTTAAGAGAGACAGAGCAGTTCTTC. The chain uses TRBV11-2 and TRBJ2-1; D is ambiguous. The CDR3 loop spans 12 amino acids. The germline V and J ends were trimmed by 2 bases and 10 bases, with 9 bases remaining between them. Germline-derived CDR1 and CDR2 are SGHAT and FQNNGV.